This record covers a single T cell receptor (beta chain). The antigen remains unidentified. The data are from a study of PD-L1 blockade in urothelial cancer. Study as a whole: Enrolled patients had been treated previously with 0 to 3 chemotherapy regimens. Investigators checked blood 3 weeks (second dose) and 6 weeks after treatment start.

Points from the study as a whole: Blood TCR clonality below the median before treatment was a predictor of better survival.

Germline CDR1 LNHDA, CDR2 SQIVND (reference sequence). V lost 5 bases and J lost 5, with 9 bases in between. The CDR3 is 13 residues long. Repertoires were generated with immunoSEQ multiplex PCR, while TCRdb's copy carries only in-frame clones and drops some. The data show tens of thousands of clones, roughly 84% seen once. The V gene is TRBV19, the J gene TRBJ1-4; perhaps TRBD1 as D (6 bases). This TCR derives from a man aged 35 to 55 with urothelial cancer. The specimen was PBMCs, collected around atezolizumab (anti-PD-L1) treatment. The CDR3 nucleotides are TGTGCCAGTAGTCCTACAGGGAATGAAAAACTGTTTTTT. Its translation: CASSPTGNEKLFF.